This T cell receptor beta chain came from a study of identical twins. The study's findings and limits: In cord blood, abundant beta clonotypes had fewer insertions; memory showed no trend.

This clonotype occurred many times. Its specificity is unknown. Between the trimmed V and J ends, which lost 4 bases and 3 bases, there was a span of 14 bases. The CDR3 is 14 residues long. Germline loops: CDR1 SGHRS, CDR2 YFSETQ. TCRdb passed the 5' RACE reads through MiXCR, listing each CDR3 protein once. The sample holds roughly 690,000 distinct CDR3 sequences, less than 7% seen once. Sequences were obtained from naive T cells sorted from blood. The V gene is TRBV5-1, the J gene TRBJ2-7; weak D call: TRBD1 (6 bases). This TCR came from a man aged 18 to 30 in good health. The CDR3 reads CASSARGYDYEQYV. The CDR3 nucleotides are TGCGCCAGCAGCGCCAGGGGTTACGACTACGAGCAGTACGTC.